Sequencing of this T cell receptor (beta chain) was carried out in a study of blood T cell repertoires in COVID-19. Study at large: The United States, Italy and Spain provided the acute and convalescent COVID-19 samples. T cells, B-cell-depleted T cells, or PBMCs provided the cDNA or gDNA that served as material.

How the authors handled the data: It was from reference gene primer amplification that nucleated cell counts were estimated. Sequenced by immunoSEQ multiplex PCR; TCRdb stores in-frame clones only, minus some. V and J calls and clone size are as listed in that table; D and trimming were resolved from the DNA. The repertoire has over 150,000 clones, about 80% of them found once; the top ten carry roughly 6.8%. Sequenced material: peripheral blood. This sequence was found in a human donor in a cohort sampled during active COVID-19.

CDR3 sequence reads: CSVVAGDNYGYTF. CDR3 nucleotides: TGCAGCGTTGTTGCGGGGGACAACTATGGCTACACCTTC. The gene calls are TRBV29-1 and TRBJ1-2, with D possibly being TRBD1 (5 bases). The CDR3 consists of 13 residues. Germline V CDR1 and CDR2: SQVTM, ANQGSEA. Trimming removed 4 bases from V and 2 bases from J, with 11 bases in between. The complete variable domain, with remaining parts taken from reference TRBV29-1 and TRBJ1-2, reads SAVISQKPSRDICQRGTSLTIQCQVDSQVTMMFWYRQQPGQSLTLIATANQGSEATYESGFVIDKFPISRPNLTFSTLTVSNMSPEDSSIYLCSVVAGDNYGYTFGSGTRLTVV.